This T cell receptor beta chain is drawn from a study of blood T cell repertoires in COVID-19. Overall study: COVID-19 samples from acute and convalescent phases originated in the United States, Italy and Spain. T cells, B-cell-depleted T cells, or PBMCs supplied cDNA or gDNA.

Under the authors' procedure: Reference gene primer amplification yielded estimated nucleated cell counts. Some clones are missing from TCRdb's copy, which holds only in-frame ones; the method was immunoSEQ multiplex PCR. V and J calls plus clone size are reproduced from that table; the DNA served to infer D and trimming. Found here are some 140,000 clones, 65% to 90% of them singletons; the top ten hold 8% to 9.5%. Trimming left V 1 base short and J 0 bases short, with 6 bases between. The V gene's germline CDR1 is SNHLY and CDR2 FYNNEI. CDR3 size: 15 residues. The sequencing sample was made of peripheral blood. The source is a woman aged 60 to 75 with active or convalescent COVID-19. The rearrangement joins TRBV2 to TRBJ1-4; D perhaps matches TRBD1 (6 bases). The CDR3: CASSEGQATNEKLFF. The CDR3 region has the DNA TGTGCCAGCAGTGAAGGACAGGCAACTAATGAAAAACTGTTTTTT.